This T cell receptor (beta chain) is drawn from a study of blood T cell repertoires in COVID-19. Libraries were prepared by immunoSEQ multiplex PCR; TCRdb keeps only in-frame clonotypes and omits some of them. Of nearly 200,000 clones in the sample, 70% to 90% are singletons; the top ten hold less than 7.5%. Per germline, CDR1 SGHAT and CDR2 FQNNGV. This CDR3 is built from 17 residues. Trimming took 0 bases from V and 3 from J; bases not matched to a gene: 10. The TCR originated in a woman aged 40 to 50 who had recovered from COVID-19. Specimen: peripheral blood. This sequence joins TRBV11-2 and TRBJ1-2, with TRBD1 matching over 7 bases. As DNA, the CDR3 is TGTGCCAGCAGCTTAGATTCAGGGACCAGGGGGTACTATGGCTACACCTTC. This sequence encodes CASSLDSGTRGYYGYTF.